These 10 T cell receptor beta chains share one sample of origin, sequenced in a study of blood T cell repertoires in COVID-19. The data were produced by immunoSEQ multiplex PCR, yet TCRdb's version contains in-frame clones alone and is incomplete. The sample carries around 250,000 clones, about nine tenths recorded once. The sample taken for sequencing was PBMCs or T cells enriched from blood (not recorded which). These receptors were collected from a human donor in a cohort exposed to, infected with or recovered from COVID-19 (not recorded which). The donor label of this sample is uncertain.

Written as DNA, the CDR3 is TGTGCCAGCAGCTTAGGACAGGGTAGTGGCTACACCTTC. It encodes CASSLGQGSGYTF. J is TRBJ1-2 and V is TRBV7-2; TRBD1 agrees at 7 bases. The CDR3 consists of 13 residues. Per the germline V gene, CDR1 is SGHTA and CDR2 is FQGNSA. The V segment lost 1 base and the J segment 7 bases; nucleotides outside the gene matches: 3.

The J gene is TRBJ1-3, the V gene TRBV18; 7 positions agree with TRBD1. The germline gives CDR1 KGHSH, CDR2 LQKENI. V gave up 4 bases and J gave up 4 bases; unmatched junction bases: 1. The CDR3 is 13 residues long. The CDR3 nucleotides are TGTGCCAGCTCACGGGACAGAGGAAACACCATATATTTT. Protein sequence: CASSRDRGNTIYF.

The CDR3 region has the DNA TGTGCCAGCAGTGAAGGGACAGGTATGAACACTGAAGCTTTCTTT. Translating gives CASSEGTGMNTEAFF. J is TRBJ1-1 and V is TRBV6-1, with TRBD1 matching over 7 bases. Unmatched junction bases numbered 2, after V lost 1 base and J lost 0 bases. The CDR3 is 15 amino acids. Looked up from germline, CDR1 is MNHNS and CDR2 is SASEGT.

This chain uses TRBV20-1 with TRBJ2-3; D is unresolved. This CDR3 has 11 residues. The germline V and J ends were trimmed by 3 bases and 6 bases, with 7 bases remaining between them. Germline values: CDR1 DFQATT, CDR2 SNEGSKA (reference sequence). The CDR3 loop reads CSASLPDTQYF. CDR3 DNA: TGCAGTGCTAGTCTTCCGGATACGCAGTATTTT.

This clone occurred once. This sequence joins TRBV3-1 (or the pseudogene TRBV3-2) and TRBJ1-1, with 7 bases matching TRBD1. Trimming removed 8 bases from V and 3 bases from J; junction bases left unmatched: 6. The CDR3 has 13 amino acids. Germline V gene lookup returns CDR1 LGHDT and CDR2 YNNKEL (reference sequence). The CDR3 bases are TGTGCCAGCTCCCGACAGGGCGACACTGAAGCTTTCTTT. Translated: CASSRQGDTEAFF.

This sequence joins TRBV14 and TRBJ1-1, with TRBD1 identical over 9 bases. V shed 4 bases and J 8 bases; nucleotides not matched to a gene: 8. Germline CDR1 reads SGHDN; CDR2 reads FVKESK. The CDR3 is 14 amino acids. DNA for the CDR3: TGTGCCAGCAGCCCCAGGATGGGACAGGGAGAAGCTTTCTTT. Its protein is CASSPRMGQGEAFF.

This clone came up a few times. The chain uses TRBV18 and TRBJ1-1; TRBD1 is a possible D gene (5 bases). Between the trimmed V and J ends, which lost 3 bases and 1 base, there was a span of 9 bases. Germline CDR1 and CDR2: KGHSH and LQKENI. The CDR3 totals 14 residues. The CDR3: CASSPVGQNTEAFF. The CDR3 nucleotides are TGTGCCAGCTCACCGGTCGGACAGAACACTGAAGCTTTCTTT.

V and J are TRBV28 and TRBJ1-6, with 9 nucleotides matching TRBD1. With 3 bases clipped from V and 10 bases from J, the junction kept 7 bases outside the gene matches. CDR1 is MDHEN and CDR2 is SYDVKM in the germline V gene. CDR3 length: 15 residues. CDR3 in amino acids: CASSFQGQGQSPLHF. The DNA of the CDR3 is TGTGCCAGCAGTTTTCAGGGACAGGGCCAATCACCCCTCCACTTT.

The rearrangement uses TRBV6-5 and TRBJ2-1; TRBD1 agrees at 8 bases. V was clipped by 5 bases and J by 3 bases; unmatched bases: 6. The germline gives CDR1 MNHEY, CDR2 SVGAGI. The length of the CDR3 is 15 residues. CDR3 protein: CASSPIQGGYNEQFF. The CDR3 DNA follows: TGTGCCAGCAGTCCAATACAGGGGGGCTACAATGAGCAGTTCTTC.

The chain links TRBV30 to TRBJ1-1; no firm D call. V was shortened by 2 bases and J by 1 base, with 8 bases between the two germline ends. The CDR3 has 13 residues. The germline V gene encodes CDR1 GTSNPN and CDR2 SVGIG (reference sequence). CDR3 residues: CAWSHGGNTEAFF. Written as DNA, the CDR3 is TGTGCCTGGAGTCATGGAGGGAACACTGAAGCTTTCTTT.